Listed below are T cell receptor beta chains from one sample, sequenced in a study of human T cells and chemical hapten exposure. TCRdb reanalysed the RACE reads using MiXCR and keeps one entry per CDR3 protein. The sample has 300,000 to 450,000 distinct CDR3 sequences; 4.5% to 5.5% are singletons. Material: whole blood, obtained in connection with sensitization to the hapten diphenylcyclopropenone (DPC). These receptors were collected from a woman aged 45 to 65 with alopecia areata. Some clones in this sample may be carry-over from other donors' samples. Both conserved end residues are part of each CDR3. The order of the fields is D gene, V gene, J gene, clone size, CDR3 DNA, CDR3 protein. D genes are given only for firm matches. The listing skips clone size in some rows; elsewhere it reads once, few, many or a size class.

TRBD1	TRBV13	TRBJ2-7	.	TGTGCCAGCAGCTTCAAAACGACAGGGCCCTACGAGCAGTACTTC	CASSFKTTGPYEQYF
.	TRBV5-1	TRBJ2-6	many	TGCGCCAGCAGCGCCGGGACCCCTGGGGCCAACGTCCTGACTTTC	CASSAGTPGANVLTF
.	TRBV7-9	TRBJ2-5	.	TGTGCCAGCAGCTTAGATCGGGACCAGTACTTC	CASSLDRDQYF
.	TRBV7-2	TRBJ1-1	.	TGTGCCAGCAGCTTACACGCTGGTATGAACACTGAAGCTTTCTTT	CASSLHAGMNTEAFF
.	TRBV3-1	TRBJ1-2	.	TGTGCCAGCAGCCAAGACAGGGGACGCTATGGCTACACCTTC	CASSQDRGRYGYTF
TRBD1	TRBV27	TRBJ1-2	.	TGTGCCAGCCTAGGACAGGGGGTCGATGGCTACACCTTC	CASLGQGVDGYTF
.	TRBV5-1	TRBJ2-7	.	TGCGCCAGCAGCTTGAACGGTGGGAGCCCATACGAGCAGTACTTC	CASSLNGGSPYEQYF
.	TRBV3-1	TRBJ2-5	many	TGTGCCAGCAGCCAACTTACTACAGGGTTCCAAGAGACCCAGTACTTC	CASSQLTTGFQETQYF
.	TRBV9	TRBJ2-1	many	TGTGCCAGCAGCGTAGCTCCGGGCCAGGACAATGAGCAGTTCTTC	CASSVAPGQDNEQFF
.	TRBV6-6	TRBJ1-1	.	TGTGCCAGCCAACTGAACACTGAAGCTTTCTTT	CASQLNTEAFF
TRBD2	TRBV7-2	TRBJ2-1	many	TGTGCCAGCAGCTTAGTATTTAGCGGGAGTAGGAATGAGCAGTTCTTC	CASSLVFSGSRNEQFF
TRBD1	TRBV5-1	TRBJ1-2	few	TGCGCCAGCAGCTTTTCGACAGGGGGCGACTATGGCTACACCTTC	CASSFSTGGDYGYTF
.	TRBV9	TRBJ1-4	many	TGTGCCAGCAGCGGGTACGACCGGGAAAAACTGTTTTTT	CASSGYDREKLFF
.	TRBV18	TRBJ1-1	.	TGTGCCAGCTCACGGCCGGGACAACAAAGGACCACTGAAGCTTTCTTT	CASSRPGQQRTTEAFF
.	TRBV7-9	TRBJ1-2	.	TGTGCCAGCAGCTTATTGGAGGGGCGAAACTATGGCTACACCTTC	CASSLLEGRNYGYTF
TRBD1	TRBV10-3	TRBJ1-4	many	TGTGCCATCAGTGAGCAGGACAGGGCTAATGAAAAACTGTTTTTT	CAISEQDRANEKLFF
.	TRBV3-1	TRBJ2-3	few	TGTGCCAGCAGCCAAGACGCGACAGATACGCAGTATTTT	CASSQDATDTQYF
.	TRBV6-1	TRBJ1-5	few	TGTGCCAGCAGTGAAACTAGTTCTCCGGCGCCCCAGCATTTT	CASSETSSPAPQHF
.	TRBV2	TRBJ2-1	many	TGTGCCAGCGTAGCGGAATCCTACAATGAGCAGTTCTTC	CASVAESYNEQFF
.	TRBV6-5	TRBJ1-3	few	TGTGCCAGCAGCCCCGCAACGCAGGGGTATAGGAACACCATATATTTT	CASSPATQGYRNTIYF
TRBD1	TRBV28	TRBJ2-5	.	TGTGCCAGCAGACCCTACAGGGGGCTGTACCAAGAGACCCAGTACTTC	CASRPYRGLYQETQYF
TRBD2	TRBV4-2	TRBJ2-1	many	TGTGCCAGCAGCCAAGAAGGGACTAGCGTCCATGAGCAGTTCTTC	CASSQEGTSVHEQFF
.	TRBV6-5	TRBJ2-3	many	TGTGCCGCGGGGCAAGGTCACACAGATACGCAGTATTTT	CAAGQGHTDTQYF
TRBD1	TRBV24-1	TRBJ2-6	many	TGTGCCACCAGTGACGGGACAGGGGGAGGCTCAGATGGGGCCAACGTCCTGACTTTC	CATSDGTGGGSDGANVLTF
.	TRBV6-5	TRBJ1-6	many	TGTGCCAGCAGCCGGGACGCCAATTCACCCCTCCACTTT	CASSRDANSPLHF
TRBD2	TRBV9	TRBJ2-4	.	TGTGCCAGCAGCTCCCTAATATCCGCGGGAGGGCCTTCCTGCATTCAGTACTTC	CASSSLISAGGPSCIQYF
TRBD2	TRBV27	TRBJ2-3	few	TGTGCCAGCAGTCCTCCGGGACTAGCGGGGGGGAACACAGATACGCAGTATTTT	CASSPPGLAGGNTDTQYF
.	TRBV11-2	TRBJ2-3	many	TGTGCCAGCAGCGCGAGCGGGTTTACCACAGATACGCAGTATTTT	CASSASGFTTDTQYF
TRBD1	TRBV5-1	TRBJ1-1	.	TGCGCCAGCAGCTCGTCAGGGGGCAACACTGAAGCTTTCTTT	CASSSSGGNTEAFF
TRBD2	TRBV7-2	TRBJ2-3	few	TGTGCCAGCAGCTACCCTAGCGGGAGGATAAGCACAGATACGCAGTATTTT	CASSYPSGRISTDTQYF
.	TRBV12-3/TRBV12-4	TRBJ1-4	many	TGTGCCAGCAGCCCCGGGGCCCGTAATGAAAAACTGTTTTTT	CASSPGARNEKLFF
.	TRBV29-1	TRBJ1-6	many	TGCAGTACACGAGCGGGTAATAATTCACCCCTCCACTTT	CSTRAGNNSPLHF
.	TRBV30	TRBJ2-6	few	TGTGCCTGGAGTTCTCCGGGGCCGGCCAACGTCCTGACTTTC	CAWSSPGPANVLTF
TRBD1	TRBV7-9	TRBJ1-2	few	TGTGCCAGCAGCCCGGACAGGGGGCTAAATGGCTACACCTTC	CASSPDRGLNGYTF
.	TRBV7-9	TRBJ2-7	many	TGTGCCAGCAGCCCAGGGCGGGGCAGCTCCTACGAGCAGTACTTC	CASSPGRGSSYEQYF
TRBD2	TRBV27	TRBJ2-2	many	TGTGCCAGCACTTACGGACTAGCGGGGACCGGGGAGCTGTTTTTT	CASTYGLAGTGELFF
.	TRBV6-2/TRBV6-3	TRBJ2-7	few	TGTGCCAGCAGCCGAGACAGGTACGAGCAGTACTTC	CASSRDRYEQYF
.	TRBV11-2	TRBJ1-1	few	TGTGCCAGCAGCCTAGAGAGGGTCACTGAAGCTTTCTTT	CASSLERVTEAFF
TRBD2	TRBV13	TRBJ2-7	few	TGTGCCAGCAGCCAGGAAGCGGGGGGTTCGAACGAGCAGTACTTC	CASSQEAGGSNEQYF
TRBD1	TRBV20-1	TRBJ1-1	many	TGCAGTGCTATACAGGGGGTTGGAACTGAAGCTTTCTTT	CSAIQGVGTEAFF
.	TRBV14	TRBJ1-1	few	TGTGCCAGCAGCCAAGGCCCGGGCACTGAAGCTTTCTTT	CASSQGPGTEAFF